This T cell receptor beta chain came from a study of identical twins. General study points: Within monozygotic twins, out-of-frame TCR alpha sharing was underestimated by the models. Out-of-frame alpha sequences shared between twins exhibited an excess of low generation probability. Insertions were fewer in abundant cord blood beta clonotypes, whereas memory repertoires showed none of this pattern.

This clonotype was found many times. Antigen unknown. Each cDNA held unique molecular identifiers, and template switching gave it a universal primer site. In TCRdb, the 5' RACE reads were re-called with MiXCR into one record per CDR3 protein. The sample has hundreds of thousands of distinct CDR3 sequences; around 5.7% are singletons. The CDR3 consists of 16 residues. V dropped 5 bases and J dropped 0; count of bases not matched to a gene: 3. The V gene's germline CDR1 is SGHTA and CDR2 FQGNSA. V gene TRBV7-2 combines with J gene TRBJ2-3; 12 bases match TRBD2. This TCR came from a man younger than 35 in good health. The sample comprised naive T cells sorted from blood. In DNA form, the CDR3 reads TGTGCCAGCAGCCAAGGACTAGCGGGGAGCACAGATACGCAGTATTTT. Translated: CASSQGLAGSTDTQYF.